In its sample, the clone carrying this T cell receptor (beta chain) was seen many times. What it binds is not known. Making use of molecular barcodes, quantitative 5'-RACE generated TCR beta libraries. A single record per CDR3 protein comes from TCRdb applying MiXCR to the 5' RACE reads. The sample has more than 30,000 distinct CDR3 sequences, approximately 11% seen once. This entry is derived from a study of CD8 T cells in ankylosing spondylitis. Study-level findings and limits: Within matched ankylosing spondylitis synovial fluid, disease-linked clones were reportedly significantly enriched. What appeared characteristic of ankylosing spondylitis blood was a TCR beta motif of under 10 highly homologous variants. Those disease-linked clones were CD8+; they were also relatively rare in peripheral blood.

The CDR3 runs 15 residues. Trimming took 7 bases from V and 0 from J; bases not matched to a gene: 6. The TCR originated in a male donor with ankylosing spondylitis. The gene calls are TRBV12-3 or TRBV12-4 and TRBJ2-3; 8 bases agree with TRBD1. The sequencing input was synovial fluid, either unsorted or a sorted T cell fraction (not recorded which). The CDR3: CASTVGTGSTDTQYF. For the CDR3, the DNA is TGTGCCAGCACCGTTGGGACAGGAAGCACAGATACGCAGTATTTT.